Here is one T cell receptor beta chain with its context. The data derive from a study of cytomegalovirus exposure and HLA in healthy donors. The CDR3 is 13 residues long. Between the trimmed V and J ends, which lost 3 bases and 5 bases, there was a span of 11 bases. Germline CDR1 reads SGDLS; CDR2 reads YYNGEE. PCR employed 60 Vbeta and 13 Jbeta primers. Here immunoSEQ multiplex PCR was the method, and the copy in TCRdb shows in-frame clones only, minus some. In the table there are some 130,000 clones, roughly four fifths of which are singletons. The J gene is TRBJ1-1, the V gene TRBV9; maybe TRBD1 (6 bases). Sequencing was carried out using PBMCs. The receptor's source is a male donor in good health and CMV-seronegative. In nucleotides, the CDR3 is TGTGCCAGCAGCGCCACAGGGTTTACTGAAGCTTTCTTT. Amino acids: CASSATGFTEAFF.